This T cell receptor (beta chain) was observed in a study of blood T cell repertoires in COVID-19. This clone has a single count. TCRdb's copy holds only in-frame clones and misses some; the assay was immunoSEQ multiplex PCR. The data contain nearly 400,000 clones, under 90% of them singletons. CDR1 is SGHTA and CDR2 is FQGNSA in the germline V gene. Trimming shortened V by 4 bases and J by 6 bases, and 15 bases separated the two germline ends. This CDR3 has 14 amino acids. Sample: PBMCs or T cells enriched from blood (not recorded which). The chain has TRBV7-2 and TRBJ1-1, with D possibly matching TRBD1 (6 bases). The receptor was derived from a woman in her 30s who had recovered from COVID-19. The CDR3 protein is CASSSIRAGAEAFF. CDR3 DNA: TGTGCCAGCAGCTCCATACGGGCAGGGGCTGAAGCTTTCTTT.